This T cell receptor (beta chain) is from a study of naive and memory T cell subsets. Both TRBC1 and TRBC2 were covered by a beta constant-region primer of two equimolar oligonucleotides. Ligated cDNA was amplified by four rounds of PCR with nested alpha and beta constant-region primers and SP2. The cDNA 3' end received a ligated single-stranded oligonucleotide carrying the SP2 primer and a 12-nucleotide UMI. TCRdb reprocessed the UMI-ligation and nested PCR reads with MiXCR, giving one entry per CDR3 protein. The sample records 4,000 to 4,500 distinct CDR3 sequences, roughly 5% being singletons. Germline loops: CDR1 GTSNPN, CDR2 SVGIG (reference sequence). The V end lost 4 bases, the J end lost 0 bases, and 10 bases lay between the germline ends. The length of the CDR3 is 13 residues. This clonotype was found a few times. After CD4 positive bead selection, the CD4-negative fraction gave CD8 T cells.

The sequence was collected from a human donor in good health. The source material was effector memory CD8+ T cells from blood. Subset: effector memory, CD45RA- CD27-. The gene calls are TRBV30 and TRBJ2-7; D gene uncertain. In DNA, the CDR3 is TGTGCCTGGATGGGCGGTAGCTCCTACGAGCAGTACTTC. Amino acid sequence: CAWMGGSSYEQYF.